The 24 T cell receptor beta chains below all came from one sample that was sequenced in a study of cytomegalovirus exposure and HLA in healthy donors. Vbeta (60) and Jbeta (13) primers were used in the PCR. Only in-frame clones appear in the TCRdb table, and some are missing; sequencing was by immunoSEQ multiplex PCR. This table holds under 150,000 clones, around 85% found once. Sequencing was performed on PBMCs. All receptors come from a boy aged 5-17 years in good health and CMV-seronegative.

J is TRBJ2-1 and V is TRBV7-9, with 8 nucleotides matching TRBD2. V dropped 1 base and J dropped 7; count of bases not matched to a gene: 12. Germline values: CDR1 SEHNR, CDR2 FQNEAQ (reference sequence). The CDR3 spans 17 residues. The CDR3 sequence: CASSLVALAVQRNEQFF. As DNA, the CDR3 is TGTGCCAGCAGCTTAGTTGCACTAGCGGTCCAAAGGAATGAGCAGTTCTTC.

V usage is TRBV5-1 and J usage is TRBJ2-7; D gene uncertain. V was clipped by 2 bases and J by 0 bases, with 6 bases between them. The CDR3 loop spans 13 amino acids. The V gene's germline CDR1 is SGHRS and CDR2 YFSETQ. The CDR3 nucleotides read TGCGCCAGCAGCTTCCAGGCCTCCTACGAGCAGTACTTC. This gives the protein CASSFQASYEQYF.

This chain uses TRBV28 with TRBJ1-1; 7 positions match TRBD1. This CDR3 has 15 residues. V was pared by 5 bases and J by 5 bases, with 11 bases of the junction left unmatched. CDR1 is MDHEN, CDR2 SYDVKM, per germline. The DNA of the CDR3 is TGTGCCAGCAGTGTCGTTACAGGGGTAGGAACTGAAGCTTTCTTT. Protein sequence: CASSVVTGVGTEAFF.

V is TRBV19 and J is TRBJ1-5, with 9 bases identical to TRBD1. Losses at the gene ends were 11 bases for V and 5 bases for J; bases not matched to a gene: 10. This CDR3 is 14 amino acids long. Germline V gene lookup returns CDR1 LNHDA and CDR2 SQIVND (reference sequence). The CDR3 DNA reads TGTGCCTCAAACCCGGGACAGGGTTATCAGCCCCAGCATTTT. As protein: CASNPGQGYQPQHF.

V and J are TRBV5-4 and TRBJ2-3, with 7 bases fitting TRBD1. CDR1 is SGHNT, CDR2 YYREEE, per germline (reference sequence). There are 15 residues in the CDR3. J gave up 2 bases and V 5 bases, and 8 bases lay outside the gene matches. CDR3 sequence: CASRSDREVTDTQYF. CDR3 coding DNA: TGTGCCAGCAGATCCGACAGGGAAGTCACAGATACGCAGTATTTT.

The chain recombines TRBV10-3 with TRBJ1-5; the D is unclear. From germline, CDR1 is ENHRY and CDR2 SYGVKD. The CDR3 length is 15 residues. The germline V and J ends were trimmed by 3 bases and 4 bases, with 13 bases remaining between them. The CDR3 DNA sequence: TGTGCCATCAGTGATAACGGTCCGAGGAATCAGCCCCAGCATTTT. Translated: CAISDNGPRNQPQHF.

The rearrangement joins TRBV7-3 to TRBJ2-3; D may be TRBD1 (6 bases). The CDR3 spans 15 residues. V lost 4 bases and J 1 base, leaving 12 bases between the germline ends. Looked up from germline, CDR1 is SGHTA and CDR2 is FQGTGA. In DNA, the CDR3 is TGTGCCAGCAGCTCACGACAGGCTGGCACAGATACGCAGTATTTT. Translating it yields CASSSRQAGTDTQYF.

This chain joins TRBV7-2 and TRBJ2-2, with unresolved D. Germline CDR1 reads SGHTA; CDR2 reads FQGNSA. The CDR3 contains 11 residues. Between the trimmed V and J ends, which lost 2 bases and 9 bases, there was a span of 4 bases. CDR3 DNA: TGTGCCAGCAGCTTATACAGGGAGCTGTTTTTT. It specifies CASSLYRELFF. Using reference TRBV7-2 and TRBJ2-2 for the parts outside the CDR3, the full variable domain is GAGVSQSPSNKVTEKGKDVELRCDPISGHTALYWYRQSLGQGLEFLIYFQGNSAPDKSGLPSDRFSAERTGGSVSTLTIQRTQQEDSAVYLCASSLYRELFFGEGSRLTVL.

This clone was picked up one time. The chain uses TRBV20-1 and TRBJ2-5; tentative D call: TRBD2 (5 bases). The CDR3 has 11 residues. Between the trimmed V and J ends, which lost 7 bases and 4 bases, there was a span of 10 bases. Per the germline V gene, CDR1 is DFQATT and CDR2 is SNEGSKA (reference sequence). The CDR3 loop is CSGLAGETQYF. DNA for the CDR3: TGCAGTGGTCTGGCGGGAGAGACCCAGTACTTC.

This clone was detected only once. The CDR3 nucleotides read TGTGCCAGCAACAGTGGGGGCCAAGCCTACGAGCAGTACTTC. Its translation is CASNSGGQAYEQYF. The chain uses TRBV9 and TRBJ2-7; a weak D match, TRBD1 (6 bases). Trimming removed 6 bases from V and 2 bases from J, with 15 bases in between. CDR1 and CDR2 from the germline V gene are SGDLS and YYNGEE. CDR3 length equals 14 residues.

This clone was seen just once. The V gene is TRBV6-6, the J gene TRBJ2-7; TRBD1 aligns across 8 bases. The CDR3 runs to 14 residues. J gave up 2 bases and V 2 bases, and 2 bases lay outside the gene matches. The germline V gene has CDR1 MNHNY and CDR2 SVGAGI (reference sequence). CDR3 residues: CASSYGQGPYEQYF. CDR3 coding DNA: TGTGCCAGCAGTTACGGACAGGGCCCCTACGAGCAGTACTTC.

V and J are TRBV4-2 and TRBJ1-1; D not resolved. V was shortened by 4 bases and J by 4 bases, with 13 bases between the two germline ends. The CDR3 has 14 residues. Germline CDR1 is LGHNA and CDR2 is YNFKEQ. The CDR3 region is CASSPSYSGTEAFF. CDR3 in DNA: TGTGCCAGCAGCCCTAGCTACAGTGGCACTGAAGCTTTCTTT.

V and J are TRBV5-8 and TRBJ1-3; 8 bases line up with TRBD1. Losses at the gene ends were 2 bases for V and 2 bases for J; bases not matched to a gene: 15. CDR3 length equals 19 residues. Germline V CDR1 and CDR2: SGHTS, YDEGEE. The CDR3 reads CASSFQTRDRFFAGNTIYF. DNA for the CDR3: TGTGCCAGCAGCTTTCAAACCCGGGACAGGTTTTTTGCTGGAAACACCATATATTTT.

This rearrangement joins TRBV10-3 to TRBJ2-1; D gene uncertain. Germline CDR1 ENHRY, CDR2 SYGVKD. The CDR3 runs to 16 residues. V dropped 4 bases and J dropped 0 bases, with 13 bases sitting between them. The chain's CDR3 is CAISVAASSSYNEQFF. CDR3 in DNA: TGTGCCATCAGTGTCGCAGCGTCGAGCTCCTACAATGAGCAGTTCTTC.

The gene calls are TRBV15 and TRBJ1-1; D uncertain. Between the trimmed V and J ends, which lost 0 bases and 3 bases, there was a span of 14 bases. Germline V gene lookup returns CDR1 LNHNV and CDR2 YYDKDF (reference sequence). CDR3 length: 16 residues. Here the CDR3 DNA reads TGTGCCACCAGCAGAGAGCGGAACAACGGGGACACTGAAGCTTTCTTT. Translated, it gives CATSRERNNGDTEAFF.

This chain connects TRBV2 to TRBJ1-3, with D tentatively TRBD1 (5 bases). Germline values: CDR1 SNHLY, CDR2 FYNNEI. V dropped 3 bases and J dropped 6 bases, with 12 bases sitting between them. The CDR3 loop spans 14 amino acids. For the CDR3, the DNA is TGTGCCAGCAGTGATTGGGCAGGGTTAAACACCATATATTTT. Translated: CASSDWAGLNTIYF.

The chain is built from TRBV6-5 and TRBJ2-7; TRBD1 matches at 10 bases. After removal of 6 bases from V and 1 base from J, the junction contained 6 bases not matched to a gene. From germline, CDR1 is MNHEY and CDR2 SVGAGI. This CDR3 is 15 amino acids long. The CDR3 coding sequence is TGTGCCAGCAGACGCCGGGACAGGGGTTCCTACGAGCAGTACTTC. Protein product: CASRRRDRGSYEQYF.

V and J are TRBV7-9 and TRBJ1-2; perhaps TRBD1 as D (5 bases). The CDR3 runs 14 residues. The V end was cut by 4 bases, the J end by 5 bases, with 14 bases between. Germline assignment: CDR1 SEHNR and CDR2 FQNEAQ (reference sequence). The CDR3 spells CASSSAGVWYGYTF. DNA for the CDR3: TGTGCCAGCAGCTCGGCGGGGGTTTGGTATGGCTACACCTTC.

This clone was counted a single time. J is TRBJ2-1 and V is TRBV15, with TRBD2 as a possible D gene (7 bases). Germline V gives CDR1 LNHNV, CDR2 YYDKDF (reference sequence). Trimming shortened V by 1 base and J by 5 bases, and 24 bases separated the two germline ends. There are 19 residues in the CDR3. The CDR3 DNA reads as TGTGCCACCAGCAGAGGGGCGTGGGGGGGCAGTAAAACGAACAATGAGCAGTTCTTC. Its protein product is CATSRGAWGGSKTNNEQFF. Variable domain in full (rest from reference TRBV15 and TRBJ2-1): DAMVIQNPRYQVTQFGKPVTLSCSQTLNHNVMYWYQQKSSQAPKLLFHYYDKDFNNEADTPDNFQSRRPNTSFCFLDIRSPGLGDTAMYLCATSRGAWGGSKTNNEQFFGPGTRLTVL.

This sequence joins TRBV7-3 and TRBJ1-5; 7 bases are a match to TRBD1. Per germline, CDR1 SGHTA and CDR2 FQGTGA. CDR3 length equals 17 residues. V lost 5 bases and J lost 2; bases outside the gene matches: 12. The CDR3 nucleotides are TGTGCCAGCAGCACTCCAAACAGGGGAGCCGGCAATCAGCCCCAGCATTTT. This translates into CASSTPNRGAGNQPQHF.

CDR3 coding DNA: TGTGCCAGCAGCTTAGGACCCGGGGGGGATACGCAGTATTTT. Amino acids: CASSLGPGGDTQYF. The V call is TRBV7-6, the J call TRBJ2-3, with 7 bases that match TRBD2. Germline lookup yields CDR1 SGHVS and CDR2 FNYEAQ. The CDR3 length is 14 residues. V was clipped by 1 base and J by 6 bases; unmatched bases: 4.

The gene calls are TRBV9 and TRBJ1-2; D unresolved. The germline V gene has CDR1 SGDLS and CDR2 YYNGEE. The CDR3 runs 14 residues. V was clipped by 0 bases and J by 4 bases, with 10 bases between them. The DNA of the CDR3 is TGTGCCAGCAGCGTAGTAGACACTTCCTATGGCTACACCTTC. Translating it yields CASSVVDTSYGYTF.

The chain is built from TRBV10-3 and TRBJ2-1; 7 bases align to TRBD2. Germline V gene data show CDR1 as ENHRY and CDR2 as SYGVKD. The CDR3 length is 15 residues. V shed 4 bases and J 5 bases; nucleotides not matched to a gene: 8. CDR3 loop: CAISGASGLNNEQFF. The CDR3, as DNA: TGTGCCATCAGTGGGGCTAGCGGTCTAAACAATGAGCAGTTCTTC.

This chain joins TRBV25-1 and TRBJ1-2; 7 bases line up with TRBD1. V gave up 4 bases and J gave up 5 bases; unmatched junction bases: 4. Germline loops: CDR1 MGHDK, CDR2 SYGVNS. The CDR3 is made up of 13 amino acids. CDR3 nucleotide sequence: TGTGCCAGCAGTGGGGGACAGAATTATGGCTACACCTTC. Translating it yields CASSGGQNYGYTF.